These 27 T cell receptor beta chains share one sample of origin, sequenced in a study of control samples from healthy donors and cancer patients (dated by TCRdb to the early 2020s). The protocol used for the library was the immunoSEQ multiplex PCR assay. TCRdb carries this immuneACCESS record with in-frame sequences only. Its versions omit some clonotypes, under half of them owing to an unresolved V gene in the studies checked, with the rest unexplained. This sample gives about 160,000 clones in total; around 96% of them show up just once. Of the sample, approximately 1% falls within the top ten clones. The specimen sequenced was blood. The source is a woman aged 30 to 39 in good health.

Written as DNA, the CDR3 is TGCAGCGTCCCGGGACAGGGGTTCTATGGCTACACCTTC. It yields the protein CSVPGQGFYGYTF. V and J are TRBV29-1 and TRBJ1-2; TRBD1 matches 10 bases. V was pared by 6 bases and J by 4 bases, with 5 bases of the junction left unmatched. The CDR3 is 13 amino acids. The germline V gene encodes CDR1 SQVTM and CDR2 ANQGSEA.

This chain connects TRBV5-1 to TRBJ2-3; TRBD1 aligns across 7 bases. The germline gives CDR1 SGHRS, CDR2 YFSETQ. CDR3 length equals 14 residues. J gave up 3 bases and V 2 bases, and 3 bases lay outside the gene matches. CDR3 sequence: CASSFRGQTDTQYF. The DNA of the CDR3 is TGCGCCAGCAGCTTTAGGGGGCAAACAGATACGCAGTATTTT.

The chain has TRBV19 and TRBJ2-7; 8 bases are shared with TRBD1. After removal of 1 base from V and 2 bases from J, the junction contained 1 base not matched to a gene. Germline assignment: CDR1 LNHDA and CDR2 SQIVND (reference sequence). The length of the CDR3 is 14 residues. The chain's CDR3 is CASSIGTGPYEQYF. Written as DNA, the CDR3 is TGTGCCAGTAGTATAGGGACAGGGCCCTACGAGCAGTACTTC.

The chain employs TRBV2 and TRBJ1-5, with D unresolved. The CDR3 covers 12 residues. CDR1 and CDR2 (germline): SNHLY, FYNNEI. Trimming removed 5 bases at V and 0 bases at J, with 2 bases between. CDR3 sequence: CASSPSNQPQHF. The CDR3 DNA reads TGTGCCAGCAGTCCTAGCAATCAGCCCCAGCATTTT.

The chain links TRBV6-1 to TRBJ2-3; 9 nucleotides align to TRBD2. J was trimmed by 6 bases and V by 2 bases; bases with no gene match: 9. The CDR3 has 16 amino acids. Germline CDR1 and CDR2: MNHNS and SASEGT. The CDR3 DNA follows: TGTGCCAGCAGTGAACACCTTAGCGGGAGAACTGATACGCAGTATTTT. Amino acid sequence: CASSEHLSGRTDTQYF.

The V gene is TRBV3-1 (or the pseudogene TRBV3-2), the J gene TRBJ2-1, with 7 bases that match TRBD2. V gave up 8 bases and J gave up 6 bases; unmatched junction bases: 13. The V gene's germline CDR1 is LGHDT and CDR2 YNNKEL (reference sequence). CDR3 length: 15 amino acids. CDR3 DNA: TGTGCCAGCGCCCGAAGCGGGAAGGTAGGCAATGAGCAGTTCTTC. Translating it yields CASARSGKVGNEQFF.

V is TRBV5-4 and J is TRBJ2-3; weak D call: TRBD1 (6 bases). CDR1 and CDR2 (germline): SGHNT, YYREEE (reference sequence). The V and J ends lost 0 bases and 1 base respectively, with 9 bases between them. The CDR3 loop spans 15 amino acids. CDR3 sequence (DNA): TGTGCCAGCAGCTTGGGATGGACAGGCACAGATACGCAGTATTTT. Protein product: CASSLGWTGTDTQYF.

The CDR3 sequence is CASNEGRNYGYTF. Here the CDR3 DNA reads TGTGCCAGCAATGAGGGCAGGAACTATGGCTACACCTTC. The chain combines TRBV5-4 with TRBJ1-2; no clear D gene. Trimming cost V 6 bases and J 2 bases, with 11 bases left between them. Germline V gene lookup returns CDR1 SGHNT and CDR2 YYREEE (reference sequence). The CDR3 covers 13 residues.

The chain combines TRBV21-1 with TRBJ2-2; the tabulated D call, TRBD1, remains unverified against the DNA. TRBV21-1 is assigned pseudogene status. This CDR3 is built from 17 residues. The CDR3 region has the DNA TGTGCCAGCAGCAAAGTTTCAGGGCCCTCGGGCACCGGGGAGCTGTTTTTT. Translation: CASSKVSGPSGTGELFF.

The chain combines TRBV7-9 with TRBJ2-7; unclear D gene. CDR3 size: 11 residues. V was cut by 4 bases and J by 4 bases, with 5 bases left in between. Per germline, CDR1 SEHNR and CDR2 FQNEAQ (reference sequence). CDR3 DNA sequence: TGTGCCAGCAGCTCGGATTACGAGCAGTACTTC. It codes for CASSSDYEQYF.

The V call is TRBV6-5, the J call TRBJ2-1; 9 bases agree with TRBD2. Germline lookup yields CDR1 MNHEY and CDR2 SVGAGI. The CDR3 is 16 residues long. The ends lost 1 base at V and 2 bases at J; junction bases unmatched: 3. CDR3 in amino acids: CASSYWREGPYNEQFF. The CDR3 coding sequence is TGTGCCAGCAGTTACTGGCGGGAGGGCCCCTACAATGAGCAGTTCTTC.

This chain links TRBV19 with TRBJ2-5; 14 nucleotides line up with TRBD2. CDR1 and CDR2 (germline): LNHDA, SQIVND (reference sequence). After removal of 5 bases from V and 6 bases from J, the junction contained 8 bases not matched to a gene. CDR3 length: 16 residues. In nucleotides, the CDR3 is TGTGCCAGTAGTGGGGCCGGGACTAGCGGGAGAAAGACCCAGTACTTC. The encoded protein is CASSGAGTSGRKTQYF.

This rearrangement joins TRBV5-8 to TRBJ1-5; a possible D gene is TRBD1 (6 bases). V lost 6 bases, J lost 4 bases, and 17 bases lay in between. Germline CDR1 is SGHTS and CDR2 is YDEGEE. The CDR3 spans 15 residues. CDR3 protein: CASTRRGRGNQPQHF. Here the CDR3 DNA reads TGTGCCAGCACCCGGCGGGGCAGGGGTAATCAGCCCCAGCATTTT.

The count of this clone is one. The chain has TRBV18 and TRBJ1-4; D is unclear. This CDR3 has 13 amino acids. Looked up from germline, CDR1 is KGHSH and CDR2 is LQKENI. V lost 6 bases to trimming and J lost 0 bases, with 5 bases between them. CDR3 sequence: CASSLATNEKLFF. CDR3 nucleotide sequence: TGTGCCAGCTCCCTAGCAACTAATGAAAAACTGTTTTTT.

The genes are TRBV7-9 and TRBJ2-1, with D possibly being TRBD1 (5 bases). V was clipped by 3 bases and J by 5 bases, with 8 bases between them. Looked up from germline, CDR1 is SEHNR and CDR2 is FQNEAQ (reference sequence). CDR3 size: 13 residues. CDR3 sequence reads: CASSFRQNNEQFF. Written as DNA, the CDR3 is TGTGCCAGCAGCTTCCGACAGAACAATGAGCAGTTCTTC.

CDR3 loop: CASSLDRRGYYEQYF. CDR3 in DNA: TGTGCCAGCAGCTTAGATCGCAGGGGCTACTACGAGCAGTACTTC. The chain has TRBV11-2 and TRBJ2-7; a weak D match, TRBD1 (6 bases). This CDR3 comprises 15 residues. The ends were cut back, 0 bases at V and 3 bases at J, with 12 bases in the middle. Germline loops: CDR1 SGHAT, CDR2 FQNNGV.

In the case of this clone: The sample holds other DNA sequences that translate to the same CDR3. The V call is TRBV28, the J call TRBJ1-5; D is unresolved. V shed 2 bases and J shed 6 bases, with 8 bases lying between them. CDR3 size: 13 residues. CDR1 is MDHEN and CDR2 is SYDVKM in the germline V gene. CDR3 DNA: TGTGCCAGCAGTTTACCTCGGGTTCAGCCCCAGCATTTT. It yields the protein CASSLPRVQPQHF.

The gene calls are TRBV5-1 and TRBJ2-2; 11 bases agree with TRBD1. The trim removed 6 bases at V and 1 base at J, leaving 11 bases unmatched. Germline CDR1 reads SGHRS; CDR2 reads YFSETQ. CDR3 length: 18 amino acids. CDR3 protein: CASTAGTGGPLNTGELFF. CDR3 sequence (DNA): TGCGCCAGCACTGCTGGGACAGGGGGTCCCCTGAACACCGGGGAGCTGTTTTTT.

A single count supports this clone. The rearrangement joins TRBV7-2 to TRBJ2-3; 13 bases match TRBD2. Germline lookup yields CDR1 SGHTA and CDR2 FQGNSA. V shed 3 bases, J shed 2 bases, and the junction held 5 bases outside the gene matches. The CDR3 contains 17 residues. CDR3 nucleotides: TGTGCCAGCAGCTTCCCACTAGCGGGAGGGATCACAGATACGCAGTATTTT. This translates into CASSFPLAGGITDTQYF. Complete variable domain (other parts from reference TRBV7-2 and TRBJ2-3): GAGVSQSPSNKVTEKGKDVELRCDPISGHTALYWYRQSLGQGLEFLIYFQGNSAPDKSGLPSDRFSAERTGGSVSTLTIQRTQQEDSAVYLCASSFPLAGGITDTQYFGPGTRLTVL.

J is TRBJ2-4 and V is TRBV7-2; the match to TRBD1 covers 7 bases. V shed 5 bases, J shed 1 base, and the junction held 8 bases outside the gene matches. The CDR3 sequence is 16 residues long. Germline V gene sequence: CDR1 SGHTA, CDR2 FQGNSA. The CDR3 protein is CASSPEGARAKNIQYF. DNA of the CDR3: TGTGCCAGCAGCCCCGAGGGGGCGCGGGCCAAAAACATTCAGTACTTC.

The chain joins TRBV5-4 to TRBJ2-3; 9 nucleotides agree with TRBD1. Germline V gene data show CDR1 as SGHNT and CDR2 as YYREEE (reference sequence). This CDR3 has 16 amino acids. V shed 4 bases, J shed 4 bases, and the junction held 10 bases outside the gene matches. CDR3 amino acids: CASSRGQGRLPDTQYF. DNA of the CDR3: TGTGCCAGCAGCCGGGGACAGGGTAGGTTGCCAGATACGCAGTATTTT.

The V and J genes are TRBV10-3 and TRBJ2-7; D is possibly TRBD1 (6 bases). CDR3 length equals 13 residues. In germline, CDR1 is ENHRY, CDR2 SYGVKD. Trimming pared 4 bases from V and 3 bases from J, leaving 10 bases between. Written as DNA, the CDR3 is TGTGCCATCAGTGTTGGGGGCAGCTACGAGCAGTACTTC. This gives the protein CAISVGGSYEQYF.

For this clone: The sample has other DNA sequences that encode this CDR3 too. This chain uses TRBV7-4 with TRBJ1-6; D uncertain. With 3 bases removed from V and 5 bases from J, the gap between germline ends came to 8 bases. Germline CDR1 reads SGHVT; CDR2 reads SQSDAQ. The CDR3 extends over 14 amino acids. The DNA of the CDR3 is TGTGCCAGCAGCTTTTACAGCCATAATTCACCCCTCCACTTT. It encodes CASSFYSHNSPLHF.

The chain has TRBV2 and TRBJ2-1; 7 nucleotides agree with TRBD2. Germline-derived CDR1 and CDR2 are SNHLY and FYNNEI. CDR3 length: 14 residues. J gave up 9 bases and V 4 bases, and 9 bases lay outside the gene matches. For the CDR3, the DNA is TGTGCCAGCAGTGTGCCTAGCGGAGTGGGTGAGCAGTTCTTC. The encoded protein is CASSVPSGVGEQFF.

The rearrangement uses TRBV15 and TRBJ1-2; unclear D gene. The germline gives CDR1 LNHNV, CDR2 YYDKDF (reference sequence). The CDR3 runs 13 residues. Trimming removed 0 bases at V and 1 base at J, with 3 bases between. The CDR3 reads CATSRDNNYGYTF. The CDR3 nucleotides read TGTGCCACCAGCAGAGATAATAACTATGGCTACACCTTC.

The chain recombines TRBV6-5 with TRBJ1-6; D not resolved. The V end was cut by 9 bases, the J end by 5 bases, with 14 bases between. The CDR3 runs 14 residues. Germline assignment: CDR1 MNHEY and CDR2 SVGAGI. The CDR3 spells CASSEGLNNSPLHF. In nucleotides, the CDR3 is TGTGCCAGTTCGGAAGGCCTTAATAATTCACCCCTCCACTTT.

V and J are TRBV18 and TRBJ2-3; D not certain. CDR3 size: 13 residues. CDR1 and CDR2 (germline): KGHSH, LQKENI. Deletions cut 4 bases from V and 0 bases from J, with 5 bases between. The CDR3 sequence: CASSLVSTDTQYF. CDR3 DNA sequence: TGTGCCAGCTCACTTGTTAGCACAGATACGCAGTATTTT. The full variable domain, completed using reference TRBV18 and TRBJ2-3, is NAGVMQNPRHLVRRRGQEARLRCSPMKGHSHVYWYRQLPEEGLKFMVYLQKENIIDESGMPKERFSAEFPKEGPSILRIQQVVRGDSAAYFCASSLVSTDTQYFGPGTRLTVL.